This T cell receptor (beta chain) was observed in a study of T cell clusters in autoimmune cytopenias. A remark on this clonotype: The antigen remains unidentified.

TRB was amplified from roughly 0.25 ug of peripheral blood genomic DNA per sample. TRB rearrangements were amplified by touch-down multiplex PCR with mixed TRB-A/B primers. After re-calling the multiplex PCR reads, TCRdb lists one entry per CDR3 protein, DNA absent. In all, the sample yields roughly 8,000 distinct CDR3 sequences. Overall study findings and caveats: No experiment has yet validated the function of the T cell clusters defined in silico. Comparing secondary cytopenia with chronic lymphocytic leukemia showed no cluster-lack signature, apparently masked by lymphoma repertoire.

The CDR3 totals 15 residues. Germline CDR1 and CDR2: DFQATT and SNEGSKA (reference sequence). Separately, the same data were catalogued under a study of T cell repertoires in aging, cancer and after chemotherapy. As reported in that work: Loss of evenness, beyond lost richness, contributed to age-related TCR diversity decline in cancer patients. Median generation probability rose over the chemotherapy interval in each cancer cohort, suggesting rebound thymic output.

The sequenced sample was peripheral blood. This receptor was taken from a human donor with an autoimmune cytopenia or autoimmune hepatitis (not recorded which). The chain links TRBV20-1 to TRBJ1-5; the TCRdb call, TRBD1, lacks DNA for checking. CDR3 sequence reads: CSASRGAVSNQPQHF.